Shown below are 22 T cell receptor beta chains from a single sample sequenced in a study of T-cell memory formation after mild COVID-19. MiXCR, applied by TCRdb to the 5' RACE reads, yields one record per CDR3 protein. The sample records 340,000 or so distinct CDR3 sequences, about an eighth being singletons. What was sequenced was PBMCs or a T cell subset sorted from them (not recorded which). These receptor sequences come from a man aged 18 to 35 who had mild COVID-19 (a few samples of this study predate the infection). Cell type and time point are not known.

This clonotype was detected a few times. The chain has TRBV9 and TRBJ1-3; D uncertain. This CDR3 has 14 residues. Per the germline V gene, CDR1 is SGDLS and CDR2 is YYNGEE. V lost 4 bases to trimming and J lost 3 bases, with 11 bases between them. DNA of the CDR3: TGTGCCAGCAGCCCCGGCATCAGTGGAAACACCATATATTTT. It is translated as CASSPGISGNTIYF. Full variable domain (missing parts from reference TRBV9 and TRBJ1-3): DSGVTQTPKHLITATGQRVTLRCSPRSGDLSVYWYQQSLDQGLQFLIQYYNGEERAKGNILERFSAQQFPDLHSELNLSSLELGDSALYFCASSPGISGNTIYFGEGSWLTVV.

V gene TRBV6-6 combines with J gene TRBJ1-2, with TRBD1 identical over 7 bases. The CDR3 consists of 14 residues. The germline CDR1 and CDR2 sequences are MNHNY and SVGAGI (reference sequence). V shed 10 bases, J shed 2 bases, and the junction held 10 bases outside the gene matches. CDR3 loop: CATVYRGQNYGYTF. The CDR3, as DNA: TGTGCCACCGTATACAGGGGTCAAAACTATGGCTACACCTTC.

This chain joins TRBV2 and TRBJ2-1; tentative D call: TRBD2 (6 bases). Between the trimmed V and J ends, which lost 2 bases and 8 bases, there was a span of 31 bases. The CDR3 is made up of 20 amino acids. Germline lookup yields CDR1 SNHLY and CDR2 FYNNEI. The CDR3 here is CASSESEWDPARGIRYEQFF. The CDR3, as DNA: TGTGCCAGCAGTGAATCGGAATGGGACCCCGCCCGGGGGATTAGGTATGAGCAGTTCTTC.

The CDR3, as DNA: TGTGCCAGCAGCGAGGGACTCAGCAATCAGCCCCAGCATTTT. This sequence encodes CASSEGLSNQPQHF. This rearrangement joins TRBV9 to TRBJ1-5; a weak D match, TRBD1 (5 bases). CDR3 length: 14 residues. CDR1 is SGDLS and CDR2 is YYNGEE in the germline V gene. With 3 bases removed from V and 1 base from J, the gap between germline ends came to 8 bases.

CDR3: CASSPVRRAQGTQYF. The CDR3, as DNA: TGTGCCAGCAGCCCAGTTAGGCGGGCCCAGGGTACGCAGTATTTT. This chain connects TRBV11-2 to TRBJ2-3; perhaps D is TRBD1 or TRBD2 (5 bases each). V was cut by 5 bases and J by 8 bases, with 20 bases left in between. The CDR3 runs to 15 residues. Germline lookup yields CDR1 SGHAT and CDR2 FQNNGV. Drawing the rest from reference TRBV11-2 and TRBJ2-3, the complete variable domain is EAGVAQSPRYKIIEKRQSVAFWCNPISGHATLYWYQQILGQGPKLLIQFQNNGVVDDSQLPKDRFSAERLKGVDSTLKIQPAKLEDSAVYLCASSPVRRAQGTQYFGPGTRLTVL.

The chain employs TRBV20-1 and TRBJ2-1; 12 bases are a match to TRBD2. The CDR3 extends over 18 amino acids. V lost 0 bases to trimming and J lost 0 bases; unmatched junction nucleotides: 6. Looked up from germline, CDR1 is DFQATT and CDR2 is SNEGSKA (reference sequence). The CDR3 DNA is TGCAGTGCTAGAGATATGGCTAGCGGGGGGGCCTCCTACAATGAGCAGTTCTTC. The encoded protein is CSARDMASGGASYNEQFF.

This clonotype was seen a handful of times. The rearrangement uses TRBV2 and TRBJ1-6; D not resolved. Germline loops: CDR1 SNHLY, CDR2 FYNNEI. The CDR3 consists of 13 residues. Trimming pared 6 bases from V and 7 bases from J, leaving 10 bases between. The CDR3 bases are TGTGCCAGCAGCCCCGTTATAAATTCACCCCTCCACTTT. Amino acids: CASSPVINSPLHF.

The V and J genes are TRBV29-1 and TRBJ1-2, with 7 bases matching TRBD1. V was clipped by 6 bases and J by 2 bases; unmatched bases: 6. The CDR3 consists of 13 residues. The germline V gene encodes CDR1 SQVTM and CDR2 ANQGSEA. Written as DNA, the CDR3 is TGCAGCGTGTCGTACAGGGGAAACTATGGCTACACCTTC. Its protein product is CSVSYRGNYGYTF.

This clonotype appeared a few times. The chain recombines TRBV5-1 with TRBJ2-2, with D unclear. CDR1 is SGHRS, CDR2 YFSETQ, per germline. The CDR3 contains 14 residues. Between the trimmed V and J ends, which lost 0 bases and 7 bases, there was a span of 10 bases. CDR3 amino acids: CASSLGGSDGELFF. The DNA for the CDR3 is TGCGCCAGCAGCTTGGGAGGCTCCGACGGGGAGCTGTTTTTT.

The CDR3 region is CASSENWGRDGYTF. CDR3 in DNA: TGCGCCAGCAGCGAGAACTGGGGGAGAGATGGCTACACCTTC. The chain uses TRBV10-2 and TRBJ1-2; weak D call: TRBD1 (5 bases). There are 14 residues in the CDR3. CDR1 is WSHSY, CDR2 SAAADI, per germline. V dropped 6 bases and J dropped 6 bases, with 17 bases sitting between them.

The chain recombines TRBV27 with TRBJ2-3; maybe TRBD2 (7 bases). The CDR3 consists of 14 residues. The V end lost 7 bases, the J end lost 5 bases, and 16 bases lay between the germline ends. Germline V gives CDR1 MNHEY, CDR2 SMNVEV (reference sequence). CDR3 sequence reads: CASTMGGGGDTQYF. The CDR3 nucleotides read TGTGCCAGCACCATGGGGGGAGGGGGAGATACGCAGTATTTT.

The chain links TRBV20-1 to TRBJ1-1, with a weak D call TRBD1 (6 bases). V lost 5 bases to trimming and J lost 8 bases, with 12 bases between them. The germline V gene encodes CDR1 DFQATT and CDR2 SNEGSKA (reference sequence). This CDR3 comprises 11 residues. CDR3 nucleotide sequence: TGCAGTGCTCTCCGGCAGGGGGAAGCTTTCTTT. As protein: CSALRQGEAFF.

In its sample, this clonotype was seen a few times. The chain has TRBV7-9 and TRBJ1-1, with D tentatively TRBD1 (5 bases). Trimming took 7 bases from V and 2 from J, leaving 11 bases between them. Per the germline V gene, CDR1 is SEHNR and CDR2 is FQNEAQ (reference sequence). The CDR3 is 13 residues long. CDR3 in amino acids: CASNPTENTEAFF. The CDR3 coding sequence is TGTGCCAGCAACCCGACAGAAAACACTGAAGCTTTCTTT.

The chain couples TRBV12-3 or TRBV12-4 to TRBJ2-1; D possibly corresponds to TRBD2 (6 bases). This CDR3 has 16 amino acids. The V gene lost 0 bases and the J gene lost 7 bases, with 16 bases spanning the gap. CDR3 region: CASSLAGGLVGNEQFF. CDR3 nucleotide sequence: TGTGCCAGCAGTTTAGCCGGGGGACTCGTCGGGAATGAGCAGTTCTTC.

The V and J genes are TRBV5-1 and TRBJ2-1, with TRBD2 matching 11 bases. The CDR3 length is 15 residues. The V gene end was trimmed by 4 bases and the J gene end by 7 bases; junction bases not matched to a gene: 7. CDR1 and CDR2 (germline): SGHRS, YFSETQ. The CDR3 sequence: CASSGGTSGGNEQFF. CDR3 bases: TGCGCCAGCAGCGGAGGGACTAGCGGTGGAAATGAGCAGTTCTTC.

V and J are TRBV12-3 or TRBV12-4 and TRBJ1-1, with D unresolved. The V end was cut by 8 bases, the J end by 0 bases, with 13 bases between. This CDR3 spans 14 amino acids. The CDR3 DNA follows: TGTGCCAGCTACTCGCGGAGGATGAACACTGAAGCTTTCTTT. Amino acid sequence: CASYSRRMNTEAFF.

This sequence joins TRBV9 and TRBJ2-2; maybe TRBD1 (5 bases). CDR3 length: 15 amino acids. Germline V gene sequence: CDR1 SGDLS, CDR2 YYNGEE. The V and J ends lost 1 base and 2 bases respectively, with 9 bases between them. The CDR3 region is CASSVLGDNTGELFF. CDR3 in DNA: TGTGCCAGCAGCGTATTAGGGGATAACACCGGGGAGCTGTTTTTT. The complete variable domain, with remaining parts taken from reference TRBV9 and TRBJ2-2, reads DSGVTQTPKHLITATGQRVTLRCSPRSGDLSVYWYQQSLDQGLQFLIQYYNGEERAKGNILERFSAQQFPDLHSELNLSSLELGDSALYFCASSVLGDNTGELFFGEGSRLTVL.

V and J are TRBV6-2 or TRBV6-3 and TRBJ2-7; a possible D gene is TRBD2 (6 bases). This CDR3 contains 15 residues. The V and J ends lost 5 bases and 0 bases respectively, with 14 bases between them. The germline V gene encodes CDR1 MNHEY and CDR2 SVGEGT. CDR3 sequence reads: CASSQSRGLSYEQYF. The CDR3 bases are TGTGCCAGCAGTCAATCAAGGGGACTCTCCTACGAGCAGTACTTC.

This clonotype was seen more than once but under ten times. The chain joins TRBV5-5 to TRBJ2-7, with D maybe TRBD2 (6 bases). Germline V CDR1 and CDR2: SGHKS, YYEKEE (reference sequence). The V and J ends lost 6 bases and 7 bases respectively, with 17 bases between them. This CDR3 spans 13 amino acids. The DNA of the CDR3 is TGTGCCAGCATCCGTACGGCGGGAAGGGAGCAGTACTTC. Its translation: CASIRTAGREQYF.

The V call is TRBV27, the J call TRBJ1-6, with D unclear. V was pared by 1 base and J by 4 bases, with 14 bases between. CDR3 length equals 17 residues. Germline V gene lookup returns CDR1 MNHEY and CDR2 SMNVEV (reference sequence). CDR3 amino acids: CASSLFPPRPYNSPLHF. In DNA form, the CDR3 reads TGTGCCAGCAGTTTATTTCCCCCGCGGCCTTATAATTCACCCCTCCACTTT.

The rearrangement joins TRBV29-1 to TRBJ2-6; no clear D gene. The length of the CDR3 is 13 residues. Per the germline V gene, CDR1 is SQVTM and CDR2 is ANQGSEA. The V end was cut by 6 bases, the J end by 0 bases, with 6 bases between. This chain's CDR3 is CSVHTSGANVLTF. The CDR3 nucleotides are TGCAGCGTCCACACCTCTGGGGCCAACGTCCTGACTTTC.

The chain has TRBV29-1 and TRBJ1-1; TRBD1 matches 7 bases. J lost 0 bases, V lost 7 bases, and 11 bases had no gene match. Germline lookup yields CDR1 SQVTM and CDR2 ANQGSEA. This CDR3 is 15 amino acids long. The CDR3 protein is CSARQGWGMNTEAFF. In DNA form, the CDR3 reads TGCAGCGCGAGACAGGGTTGGGGCATGAACACTGAAGCTTTCTTT.